These 20 T cell receptor beta chains came from one sample sequenced in a study of shared clonotypes between healthy human individuals. Measured with immunoSEQ multiplex PCR; TCRdb has only the in-frame clones, and not every one. The sample includes a few hundred thousand clones, more than 95% of them seen just once. The material sequenced was naive CD4+ T cells sorted from blood. Subset denoted: CD45RA+ positively selected. These receptors originate from a woman between 25 and 40 years old in good health.

The gene calls are TRBV5-1 and TRBJ2-7; TRBD1 matches 9 bases. The length of the CDR3 is 15 residues. The germline V gene encodes CDR1 SGHRS and CDR2 YFSETQ. V was pared by 4 bases and J by 2 bases, with 7 bases of the junction left unmatched. The CDR3 spells CASSPTGGAPYEQYF. The CDR3 DNA is TGCGCCAGCAGCCCAACAGGGGGCGCCCCCTACGAGCAGTACTTC.

This chain joins TRBV5-1 and TRBJ1-1, with D maybe TRBD1 (5 bases). Per the germline V gene, CDR1 is SGHRS and CDR2 is YFSETQ. The CDR3 covers 13 residues. Trimming pared 6 bases from V and 3 bases from J, leaving 12 bases between. CDR3 loop: CASTRREDTEAFF. The CDR3 bases are TGCGCCAGCACCCGCAGGGAGGACACTGAAGCTTTCTTT.

In DNA form, the CDR3 reads TGTGCCAGCAGACGGGAAGAGACCCAGTACTTC. Its protein product is CASRREETQYF. The V gene is TRBV6-6, the J gene TRBJ2-5; D gene unclear. Trimming took 6 bases from V and 3 from J, leaving 5 bases between them. Germline V CDR1 and CDR2: MNHNY, SVGAGI (reference sequence). The CDR3 contains 11 residues.

The rearrangement uses TRBV10-3 and TRBJ1-2; D ambiguous. The V and J ends lost 3 bases and 4 bases respectively, with 12 bases between them. CDR1 ENHRY and CDR2 SYGVKD come from the germline V gene. The CDR3 has 14 residues. The CDR3 loop reads CAISDPTSSYGYTF. The CDR3 DNA follows: TGTGCCATCAGTGACCCCACTAGTTCCTATGGCTACACCTTC.

This chain joins TRBV10-3 and TRBJ2-2; D is unclear. The germline CDR1 and CDR2 sequences are ENHRY and SYGVKD. Trimming cost V 2 bases and J 5 bases, with 6 bases left between them. The CDR3 consists of 13 residues. DNA of the CDR3: TGTGCCATCAGTGAGCTGGAGACCGGGGAGCTGTTTTTT. Residues: CAISELETGELFF.

This chain links TRBV28 with TRBJ2-5; 12 bases match TRBD2. This CDR3 has 17 residues. The V gene end was trimmed by 6 bases and the J gene end by 4 bases; junction bases not matched to a gene: 12. The V gene's germline CDR1 is MDHEN and CDR2 SYDVKM. Written as DNA, the CDR3 is TGTGCCAGCAGCCGGATGCAACTAGCGGGAGGTATAGAGACCCAGTACTTC. It is translated as CASSRMQLAGGIETQYF.

This rearrangement joins TRBV7-3 to TRBJ2-7, with D perhaps assigned TRBD1 or TRBD2 (5 bases each). The CDR3 contains 13 residues. Per the germline V gene, CDR1 is SGHTA and CDR2 is FQGTGA. Deletions cut 2 bases from V and 6 bases from J, with 11 bases between. The DNA for the CDR3 is TGTGCCAGCAGCTTACGCTTTGGGGGCGAGCAGTACTTC. Translated: CASSLRFGGEQYF.

This clone was recorded only once. V and J are TRBV29-1 and TRBJ1-1; 7 bases are shared with TRBD1. From germline, CDR1 is SQVTM and CDR2 ANQGSEA. The CDR3 sequence is 12 residues long. The V gene end was trimmed by 7 bases and the J gene end by 4 bases; junction bases not matched to a gene: 6. CDR3 in amino acids: CSATDRATEAFF. CDR3 DNA: TGCAGCGCAACTGACAGGGCCACTGAAGCTTTCTTT.

The V gene is TRBV7-9, the J gene TRBJ1-1, with D unclear. This CDR3 has 13 amino acids. V was cut by 2 bases and J by 1 base, with 5 bases left in between. Germline V gives CDR1 SEHNR, CDR2 FQNEAQ (reference sequence). This CDR3 reads CASSLSENTEAFF. The CDR3, as DNA: TGTGCCAGCAGCTTATCAGAGAACACTGAAGCTTTCTTT.

The chain employs TRBV7-7 and TRBJ2-2, with 7 bases fitting TRBD2. J gave up 8 bases and V 0 bases, and 3 bases lay outside the gene matches. From germline, CDR1 is SSHAT and CDR2 FNYEAQ (reference sequence). The CDR3 extends over 14 amino acids. DNA of the CDR3: TGTGCCAGCAGCTTAGCCGGGAGGCCGGGGGAGCTGTTTTTT. It codes for CASSLAGRPGELFF. The whole variable domain, filled in from reference TRBV7-7 and TRBJ2-2, reads GAGVSQSPRYKVTKRGQDVTLRCDPISSHATLYWYQQALGQGPEFLTYFNYEAQPDKSGLPSDRFSAERPEGSISTLTIQRTEQRDSAMYRCASSLAGRPGELFFGEGSRLTVL.

The chain carries TRBV27 and TRBJ2-7; 11 nucleotides match TRBD1. In germline, CDR1 is MNHEY, CDR2 SMNVEV (reference sequence). V shed 6 bases and J 4 bases; nucleotides not matched to a gene: 5. The CDR3 covers 14 residues. The CDR3 coding sequence is TGTGCCAGCAGGAAGGGACAGGGGGTATACGAGCAGTACTTC. Amino acid sequence: CASRKGQGVYEQYF.

This chain links TRBV6-6 with TRBJ1-1, with D possibly TRBD1 on 5 matching bases. The V end was cut by 0 bases, the J end by 5 bases, with 13 bases between. The CDR3 consists of 15 residues. CDR1 MNHNY and CDR2 SVGAGI come from the germline V gene (reference sequence). The CDR3 reads CASSYSGRAGTEAFF. The DNA for the CDR3 is TGTGCCAGCAGTTACTCCGGGAGGGCAGGGACTGAAGCTTTCTTT.

This clone appeared a single time. The CDR3 here is CASGVAAQGSGANVLTF. CDR3 bases: TGTGCCAGCGGGGTGGCCGCCCAGGGCTCTGGGGCCAACGTCCTGACTTTC. The chain links TRBV28 to TRBJ2-6; D is possibly TRBD1 (5 bases). Looked up from germline, CDR1 is MDHEN and CDR2 is SYDVKM. This CDR3 is 17 amino acids long. V was trimmed by 8 bases and J by 0 bases, leaving 17 bases between them.

The chain links TRBV28 to TRBJ2-4; TRBD1 might be the D (6 bases). Germline V gene sequence: CDR1 MDHEN, CDR2 SYDVKM. The CDR3 is 15 residues long. The germline V and J ends were trimmed by 7 bases and 4 bases, with 17 bases remaining between them. The CDR3 DNA sequence: TGTGCCAGCACTCGCAGGGGCGAATTAAAAAACATTCAGTACTTC. It is translated as CASTRRGELKNIQYF.

CDR3 protein: CASSSQGVTEQFF. CDR3 coding DNA: TGCGCCAGCAGCTCTCAGGGGGTCACTGAGCAGTTCTTC. The chain has TRBV5-1 and TRBJ2-1, with 7 nucleotides matching TRBD1. The CDR3 is 13 amino acids. V trimming: 3 bases; J trimming: 9 bases; junction bases outside the gene matches: 6. CDR1 SGHRS and CDR2 YFSETQ come from the germline V gene.

V is TRBV11-1 and J is TRBJ2-3; 11 positions agree with TRBD2. There are 17 residues in the CDR3. Germline V lookup: CDR1 SGHAT, CDR2 FQDESV (reference sequence). V was clipped by 4 bases and J by 4 bases; unmatched bases: 10. The CDR3 loop is CASSSPALAGVPDTQYF. Written as DNA, the CDR3 is TGTGCCAGCAGCTCACCCGCACTAGCGGGAGTCCCAGATACGCAGTATTTT. The full variable domain, completed using reference TRBV11-1 and TRBJ2-3, is EAEVAQSPRYKITEKSQAVAFWCDPISGHATLYWYRQILGQGPELLVQFQDESVVDDSQLPKDRFSAERLKGVDSTLKIQPAELGDSAMYLCASSSPALAGVPDTQYFGPGTRLTVL.

The V call is TRBV5-4, the J call TRBJ1-4; D is unclear. Looked up from germline, CDR1 is SGHNT and CDR2 is YYREEE (reference sequence). V dropped 4 bases and J dropped 0 bases, with 13 bases sitting between them. The CDR3 has 16 residues. The CDR3 loop is CASSRLDGATNEKLFF. The CDR3 bases are TGTGCCAGCAGCCGCCTGGACGGGGCAACTAATGAAAAACTGTTTTTT.

The rearrangement joins TRBV5-1 to TRBJ2-5; no clear D gene. V was cut by 4 bases and J by 2 bases, with 12 bases left in between. CDR3 length equals 14 residues. The germline CDR1 and CDR2 sequences are SGHRS and YFSETQ. CDR3 sequence: CASSPPDSQETQYF. CDR3 DNA sequence: TGCGCCAGCAGCCCTCCGGATAGTCAAGAGACCCAGTACTTC.

CDR3 coding DNA: TGTGCCAGCAGCTCCCCCGTTTCAGATACGCAGTATTTT. The encoded protein is CASSSPVSDTQYF. The chain is built from TRBV7-6 and TRBJ2-3; D gene ambiguous. Germline CDR1 reads SGHVS; CDR2 reads FNYEAQ. V was cut by 4 bases and J by 4 bases, with 9 bases left in between. The CDR3 is 13 residues long.

The chain links TRBV6-6 to TRBJ1-3; no clear D gene. Germline values: CDR1 MNHNY, CDR2 SVGAGI (reference sequence). The V end was cut by 2 bases, the J end by 3 bases, with 8 bases between. CDR3 length equals 14 residues. Here the CDR3 reads CASSYEAGGNTIYF. The CDR3 nucleotides are TGTGCCAGCAGTTACGAGGCGGGTGGAAACACCATATATTTT.